Each of the 17 T cell receptor beta chains below was sequenced from the same sample in a study of cytomegalovirus exposure and HLA in healthy donors. Vbeta (60) and Jbeta (13) primers were used in the PCR. Produced via immunoSEQ multiplex PCR; TCRdb's table is partial and in-frame only. Counted here are under 130,000 clones, around 80% occurring once; the ten biggest clones make up 5.2%. Material: PBMCs. Receptors originate from a female donor in good health and CMV-seropositive.

The chain couples TRBV29-1 to TRBJ2-1; D call uncertain. V lost 4 bases and J lost 3, with 10 bases in between. CDR1 is SQVTM and CDR2 is ANQGSEA in the germline V gene. The CDR3 loop spans 13 amino acids. The CDR3 spells CSVGSSSYNEQFF. Here the CDR3 DNA reads TGCAGCGTTGGAAGTTCCAGCTACAATGAGCAGTTCTTC.

V usage is TRBV15 and J usage is TRBJ2-7; 9 bases match TRBD1. Trimming at V came to 10 bases and at J to 3 bases, leaving 13 bases not matched to a gene. The CDR3 has 15 residues. Germline V CDR1 and CDR2: LNHNV, YYDKDF (reference sequence). CDR3 amino acids: CAIIQGAAENYEQYF. The CDR3 coding sequence is TGTGCCATCATACAGGGGGCGGCTGAAAACTACGAGCAGTACTTC.

Regarding this clone: The same CDR3 also results from other DNA sequences found in this sample. The chain is built from TRBV4-3 and TRBJ2-2; a weak D match, TRBD2 (6 bases). This CDR3 has 14 amino acids. Germline V gene lookup returns CDR1 LGHNA and CDR2 YSLEER. Trimming cost V 1 base and J 8 bases, with 11 bases left between them. The DNA of the CDR3 is TGCGCCAGCAGCCAAGTCGGGGGAACTGGGGAGCTGTTTTTT. Translating it yields CASSQVGGTGELFF.

This clone was counted a single time. This sequence joins TRBV6-5 and TRBJ1-6; 7 nucleotides match TRBD1. Germline-derived CDR1 and CDR2 are MNHEY and SVGAGI. The CDR3 loop spans 13 amino acids. With 5 bases clipped from V and 8 bases from J, the junction kept 3 bases outside the gene matches. The CDR3 coding sequence is TGTGCCAGCAGTGGTACAGGGGATTCACCCCTCCACTTT. Its protein product is CASSGTGDSPLHF.

This chain connects TRBV7-9 to TRBJ2-7, with 9 positions matching TRBD2. V trimming: 5 bases; J trimming: 5 bases; junction bases outside the gene matches: 4. The germline V gene encodes CDR1 SEHNR and CDR2 FQNEAQ (reference sequence). The CDR3 extends over 13 amino acids. In DNA form, the CDR3 reads TGTGCCAGCAGCCCAAGCGGGGGGAACGAGCAGTACTTC. This codes for CASSPSGGNEQYF.

This chain links TRBV5-4 with TRBJ1-2; 10 bases match TRBD1. The V gene end was trimmed by 4 bases and the J gene end by 2 bases; junction bases not matched to a gene: 2. Germline values: CDR1 SGHNT, CDR2 YYREEE (reference sequence). This CDR3 comprises 14 residues. The CDR3 DNA sequence: TGTGCCAGCAGCAGGACAGGGGGGAACTATGGCTACACCTTC. It encodes CASSRTGGNYGYTF.

The gene calls are TRBV7-9 and TRBJ2-5; D may be TRBD1 (6 bases). This CDR3 has 14 residues. V was clipped by 4 bases and J by 5 bases, with 14 bases between them. CDR1 SEHNR and CDR2 FQNEAQ come from the germline V gene (reference sequence). The CDR3 DNA sequence: TGTGCCAGCAGCTACAGGGATGGGTGGGAGACCCAGTACTTC. Translating gives CASSYRDGWETQYF.

This chain links TRBV28 with TRBJ1-2; no definite D call. CDR1 and CDR2 from the germline V gene are MDHEN and SYDVKM. The length of the CDR3 is 13 residues. V lost 4 bases, J lost 5 bases, and 11 bases lay in between. CDR3 coding DNA: TGTGCCAGCAGTTATCAGGCGTTATATGGCTACACCTTC. Translated, it gives CASSYQALYGYTF.

CDR3 sequence reads: CASSLGTGTNSPLHF. DNA of the CDR3: TGTGCCAGCAGCTTAGGGACAGGGACTAATTCACCCCTCCACTTT. This chain uses TRBV7-2 with TRBJ1-6, with 8 positions matching TRBD1. CDR1 and CDR2 from the germline V gene are SGHTA and FQGNSA. The trim removed 1 base at V and 6 bases at J, leaving 2 bases unmatched. The CDR3 extends over 15 amino acids.

Points on this clone: At one of its ends the junction is not consistent with the germline gene, which may arise from a read error. The chain couples TRBV7-7 to TRBJ2-1; TRBD2 matches 10 bases. Germline CDR1 reads SSHAT; CDR2 reads FNYEAQ (reference sequence). The CDR3 is 15 amino acids. The CDR3, as DNA: TGTGCTAGCAGCTTCGGTAGCGGGGGGTACAATGAGCAGTTCTTC. Its protein is CASSFGSGGYNEQFF.

The chain combines TRBV7-3 with TRBJ1-1; D is unresolved. The CDR3 is 13 residues long. The germline CDR1 and CDR2 sequences are SGHTA and FQGTGA. V was trimmed by 5 bases and J by 4 bases, leaving 11 bases between them. The CDR3 region is CASSRDFGTEAFF. In DNA, the CDR3 is TGTGCCAGCAGCAGAGATTTCGGCACTGAAGCTTTCTTT.

The chain joins TRBV4-2 to TRBJ2-3; TRBD2 is a possible D gene (5 bases). Germline V gives CDR1 LGHNA, CDR2 YNFKEQ. Trimming left V 0 bases short and J 2 bases short, with 6 bases between. The CDR3 extends over 14 amino acids. As DNA, the CDR3 is TGTGCCAGCAGCCAAGATCTAGCCACAGATACGCAGTATTTT. Residues: CASSQDLATDTQYF.

This clone has a handful of counts. The J gene is TRBJ2-1, the V gene TRBV2; perhaps TRBD2 as D (6 bases). V dropped 6 bases and J dropped 7 bases, with 13 bases sitting between them. The CDR3 runs 13 residues. The V gene's germline CDR1 is SNHLY and CDR2 FYNNEI. The CDR3 region has the DNA TGTGCCAGCAGGATGGGACTGGGGAATGAGCAGTTCTTC. As protein: CASRMGLGNEQFF.

The genes are TRBV18 and TRBJ1-1; tentative D call: TRBD1 (6 bases). The CDR3 is made up of 13 amino acids. The germline V and J ends were trimmed by 3 bases and 8 bases, with 13 bases remaining between them. The germline gives CDR1 KGHSH, CDR2 LQKENI. The CDR3 spells CASSPYGQPEAFF. DNA of the CDR3: TGTGCCAGCTCACCCTATGGACAGCCAGAAGCTTTCTTT.

This chain links TRBV9 with TRBJ1-2; unclear D gene. The CDR3 totals 13 residues. Trimming left V 3 bases short and J 5 bases short, with 11 bases between. Germline values: CDR1 SGDLS, CDR2 YYNGEE. The CDR3 here is CASSDWGGYGYTF. The CDR3 DNA is TGTGCCAGCAGCGATTGGGGAGGGTATGGCTACACCTTC.

The chain joins TRBV28 to TRBJ1-2; 7 positions agree with TRBD1. In germline, CDR1 is MDHEN, CDR2 SYDVKM. Trimming removed 5 bases from V and 4 bases from J; junction bases left unmatched: 7. The CDR3 runs 14 residues. This CDR3 reads CASSPRTGRYGYTF. Here the CDR3 DNA reads TGTGCCAGCAGTCCCAGGACAGGCCGCTATGGCTACACCTTC.

The chain couples TRBV12-5 to TRBJ2-7; D is possibly TRBD2 (6 bases). Per germline, CDR1 LGHNT and CDR2 FRNRAP. V shed 0 bases and J shed 4 bases, with 13 bases lying between them. This CDR3 comprises 15 residues. The CDR3 nucleotides are TGTGCTAGTGGTTTGGTAAGGCGGGACTCGTACGAGCAGTACTTC. It is translated as CASGLVRRDSYEQYF.